Reported below is one T cell receptor (beta chain). The antigen is unknown. These data belong to a study of T cells in Graves' hyperthyroidism and ophthalmopathy. Findings and limits, study-wide: In validation, the model predicted ophthalmopathy. These predictions came a median about 6.5 months before onset.

Amplified regions were TCR beta CDR3 sequences from RNA transcripts. The TCR CDR3 first-round RT-PCR relied on the HTBI primer set. TCRdb re-called the multiplex PCR reads with MiXCR, one entry per CDR3 protein. The sample gives hundreds of thousands of distinct CDR3 sequences, approximately 26% of which show up once; approximately 25% is in the top ten. Trimming took off 2 bases at V and 0 bases at J, with 19 bases between the two ends. In germline, CDR1 is SGHDN, CDR2 FVKESK. There are 18 residues in the CDR3. This sequence originates from a man in his forties with Graves' hyperthyroidism that later progressed to Graves' ophthalmopathy. J is TRBJ2-5 and V is TRBV14, with D perhaps TRBD1 (6 bases). Sequencing was performed on blood. The CDR3 region is CASSQHKAGTQYQETQYF. DNA for the CDR3: TGTGCCAGCAGCCAACACAAAGCCGGGACACAGTACCAAGAGACCCAGTACTTC.